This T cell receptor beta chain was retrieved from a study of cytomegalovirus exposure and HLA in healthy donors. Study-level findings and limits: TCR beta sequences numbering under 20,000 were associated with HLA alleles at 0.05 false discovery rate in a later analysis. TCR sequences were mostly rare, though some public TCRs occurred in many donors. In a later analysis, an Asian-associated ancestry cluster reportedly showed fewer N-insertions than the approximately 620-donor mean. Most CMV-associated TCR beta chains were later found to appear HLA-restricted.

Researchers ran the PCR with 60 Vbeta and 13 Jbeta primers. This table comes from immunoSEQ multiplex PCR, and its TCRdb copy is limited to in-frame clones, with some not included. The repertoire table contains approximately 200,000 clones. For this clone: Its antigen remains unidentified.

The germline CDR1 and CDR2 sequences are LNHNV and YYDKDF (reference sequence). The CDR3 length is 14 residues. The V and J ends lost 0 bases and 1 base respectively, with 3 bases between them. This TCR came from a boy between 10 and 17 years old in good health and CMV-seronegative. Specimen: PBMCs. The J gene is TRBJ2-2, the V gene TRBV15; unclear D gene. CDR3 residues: CATSRDRNTGELFF. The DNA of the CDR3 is TGTGCCACCAGCAGAGATCGGAACACCGGGGAGCTGTTTTTT. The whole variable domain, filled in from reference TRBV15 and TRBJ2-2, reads DAMVIQNPRYQVTQFGKPVTLSCSQTLNHNVMYWYQQKSSQAPKLLFHYYDKDFNNEADTPDNFQSRRPNTSFCFLDIRSPGLGDTAMYLCATSRDRNTGELFFGEGSRLTVL.